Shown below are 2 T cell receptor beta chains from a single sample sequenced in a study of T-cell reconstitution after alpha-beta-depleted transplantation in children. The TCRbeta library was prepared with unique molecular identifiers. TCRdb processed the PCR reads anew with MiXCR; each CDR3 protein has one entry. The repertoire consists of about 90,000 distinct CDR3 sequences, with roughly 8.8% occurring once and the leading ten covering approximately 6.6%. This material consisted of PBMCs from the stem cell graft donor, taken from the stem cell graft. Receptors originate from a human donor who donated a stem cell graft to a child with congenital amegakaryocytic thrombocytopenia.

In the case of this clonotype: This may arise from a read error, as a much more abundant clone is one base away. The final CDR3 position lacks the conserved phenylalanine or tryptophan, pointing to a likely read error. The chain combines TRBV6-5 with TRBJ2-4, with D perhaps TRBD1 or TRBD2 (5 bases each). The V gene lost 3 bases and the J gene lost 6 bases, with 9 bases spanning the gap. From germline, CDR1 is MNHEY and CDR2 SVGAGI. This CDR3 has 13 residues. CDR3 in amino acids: CASSYRDLNIQYL. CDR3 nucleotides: TGTGCCAGCAGTTATCGGGACCTAAACATTCAGTACTTG.

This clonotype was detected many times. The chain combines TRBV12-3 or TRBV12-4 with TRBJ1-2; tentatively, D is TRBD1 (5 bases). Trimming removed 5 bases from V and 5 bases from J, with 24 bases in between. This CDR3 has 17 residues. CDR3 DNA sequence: TGTGCCAGCAGTCCAATAGTGTTTCGGGGCAGGAGTTATGGCTACACCTTC. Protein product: CASSPIVFRGRSYGYTF.